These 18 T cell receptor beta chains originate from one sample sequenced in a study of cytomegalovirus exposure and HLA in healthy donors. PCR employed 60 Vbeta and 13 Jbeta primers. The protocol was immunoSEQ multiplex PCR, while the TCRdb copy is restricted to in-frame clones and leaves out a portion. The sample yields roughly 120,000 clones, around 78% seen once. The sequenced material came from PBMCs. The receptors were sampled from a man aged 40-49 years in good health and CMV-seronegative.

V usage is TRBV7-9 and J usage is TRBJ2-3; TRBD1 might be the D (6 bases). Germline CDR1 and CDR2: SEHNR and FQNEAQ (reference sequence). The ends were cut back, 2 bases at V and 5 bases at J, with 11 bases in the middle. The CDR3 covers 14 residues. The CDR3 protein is CASSLMGAGDTQYF. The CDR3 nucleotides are TGTGCCAGCAGCTTAATGGGGGCTGGAGATACGCAGTATTTT. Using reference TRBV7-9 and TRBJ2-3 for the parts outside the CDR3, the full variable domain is DTGVSQNPRHKITKRGQNVTFRCDPISEHNRLYWYRQTLGQGPEFLTYFQNEAQLEKSRLLSDRFSAERPKGSFSTLEIQRTEQGDSAMYLCASSLMGAGDTQYFGPGTRLTVL.

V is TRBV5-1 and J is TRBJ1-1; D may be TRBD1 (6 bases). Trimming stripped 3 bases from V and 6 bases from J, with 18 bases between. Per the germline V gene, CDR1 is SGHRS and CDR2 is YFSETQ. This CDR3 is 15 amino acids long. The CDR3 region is CASSSLQGSRAEAFF. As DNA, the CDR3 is TGCGCCAGCAGCTCGTTACAGGGATCAAGGGCTGAAGCTTTCTTT.

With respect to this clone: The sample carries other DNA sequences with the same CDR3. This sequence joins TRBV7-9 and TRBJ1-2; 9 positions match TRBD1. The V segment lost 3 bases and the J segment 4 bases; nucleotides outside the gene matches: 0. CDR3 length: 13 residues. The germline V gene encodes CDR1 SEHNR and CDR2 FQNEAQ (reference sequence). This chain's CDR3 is CASSLGQGYGYTF. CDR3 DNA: TGTGCCAGCAGCTTGGGACAGGGCTATGGCTACACCTTC.

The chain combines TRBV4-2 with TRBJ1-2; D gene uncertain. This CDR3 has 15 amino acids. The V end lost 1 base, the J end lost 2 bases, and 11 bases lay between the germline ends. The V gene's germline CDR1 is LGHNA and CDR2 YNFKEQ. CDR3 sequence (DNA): TGTGCCAGCAGCCAAGGACCTGGACTGAACTATGGCTACACCTTC. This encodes CASSQGPGLNYGYTF.

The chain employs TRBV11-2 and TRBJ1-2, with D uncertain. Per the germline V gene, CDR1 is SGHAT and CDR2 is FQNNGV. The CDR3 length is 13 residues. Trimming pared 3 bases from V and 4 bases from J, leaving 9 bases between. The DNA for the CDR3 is TGTGCCAGCAGCTTTGCCGGTGTCTATGGCTACACCTTC. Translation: CASSFAGVYGYTF.

CDR3 region: CAIGQDRDQPQHF. DNA for the CDR3: TGTGCCATAGGACAGGATCGGGATCAGCCCCAGCATTTT. This rearrangement joins TRBV10-3 to TRBJ1-5, with 7 bases that match TRBD1. The CDR3 length is 13 residues. V lost 9 bases and J lost 5; bases outside the gene matches: 7. From germline, CDR1 is ENHRY and CDR2 SYGVKD.

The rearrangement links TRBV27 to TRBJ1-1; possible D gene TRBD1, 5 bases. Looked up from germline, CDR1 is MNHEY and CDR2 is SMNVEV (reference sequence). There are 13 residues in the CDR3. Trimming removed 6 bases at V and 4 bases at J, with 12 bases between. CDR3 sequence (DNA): TGTGCCAGCAGCCATCAGGGTCTCACTGAAGCTTTCTTT. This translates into CASSHQGLTEAFF.

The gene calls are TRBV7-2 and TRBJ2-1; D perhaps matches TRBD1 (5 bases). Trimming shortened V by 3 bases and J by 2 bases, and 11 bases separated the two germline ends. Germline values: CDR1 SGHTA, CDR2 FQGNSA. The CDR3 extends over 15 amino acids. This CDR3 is CASSFRTLTYNEQFF. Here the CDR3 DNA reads TGTGCCAGCAGCTTCAGGACATTAACCTACAATGAGCAGTTCTTC.

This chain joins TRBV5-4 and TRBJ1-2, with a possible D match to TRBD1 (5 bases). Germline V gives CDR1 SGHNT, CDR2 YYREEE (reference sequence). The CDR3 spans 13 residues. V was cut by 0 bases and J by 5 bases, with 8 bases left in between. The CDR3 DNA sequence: TGTGCCAGCAGCTTGGAGGGGTGGTATGGCTACACCTTC. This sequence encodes CASSLEGWYGYTF.

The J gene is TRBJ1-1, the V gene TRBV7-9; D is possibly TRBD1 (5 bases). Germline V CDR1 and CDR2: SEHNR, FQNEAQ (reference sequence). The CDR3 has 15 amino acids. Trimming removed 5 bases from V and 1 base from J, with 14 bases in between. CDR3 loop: CASSAPRGSNTEAFF. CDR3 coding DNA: TGTGCCAGCAGCGCCCCTCGGGGGTCGAACACTGAAGCTTTCTTT.

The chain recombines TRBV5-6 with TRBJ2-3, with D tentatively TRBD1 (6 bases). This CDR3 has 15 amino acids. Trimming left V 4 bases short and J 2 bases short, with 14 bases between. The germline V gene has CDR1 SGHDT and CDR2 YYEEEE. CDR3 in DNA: TGTGCCAGCAGCCCTCCAGGGGCTCCCACAGATACGCAGTATTTT. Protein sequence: CASSPPGAPTDTQYF.

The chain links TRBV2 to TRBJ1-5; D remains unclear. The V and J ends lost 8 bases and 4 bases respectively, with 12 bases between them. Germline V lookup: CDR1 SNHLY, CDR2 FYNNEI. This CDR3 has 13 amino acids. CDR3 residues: CASGRAGNQPQHF. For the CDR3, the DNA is TGTGCCAGCGGGAGGGCGGGAAATCAGCCCCAGCATTTT.

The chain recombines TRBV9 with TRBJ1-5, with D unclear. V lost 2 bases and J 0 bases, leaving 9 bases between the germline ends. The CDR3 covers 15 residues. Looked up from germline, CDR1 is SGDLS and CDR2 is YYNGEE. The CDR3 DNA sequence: TGTGCCAGCAGCGTGACGGGAAATAGCAATCAGCCCCAGCATTTT. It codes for CASSVTGNSNQPQHF.

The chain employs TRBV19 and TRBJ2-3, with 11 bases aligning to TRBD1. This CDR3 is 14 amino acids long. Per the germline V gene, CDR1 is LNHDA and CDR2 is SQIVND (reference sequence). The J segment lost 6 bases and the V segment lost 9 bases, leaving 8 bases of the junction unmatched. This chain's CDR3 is CASLGQGVLDTQYF. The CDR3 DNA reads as TGTGCCAGCCTGGGACAGGGGGTGTTGGATACGCAGTATTTT.

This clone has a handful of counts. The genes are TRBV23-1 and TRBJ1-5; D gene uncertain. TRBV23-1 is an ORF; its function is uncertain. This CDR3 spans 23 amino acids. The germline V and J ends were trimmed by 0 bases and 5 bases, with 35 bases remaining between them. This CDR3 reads CASSQSGGYETGYGRVNYQPQHF. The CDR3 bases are TGCGCCAGCAGTCAATCGGGCGGGTATGAGACCGGATACGGTAGAGTAAACTATCAGCCCCAGCATTTT.

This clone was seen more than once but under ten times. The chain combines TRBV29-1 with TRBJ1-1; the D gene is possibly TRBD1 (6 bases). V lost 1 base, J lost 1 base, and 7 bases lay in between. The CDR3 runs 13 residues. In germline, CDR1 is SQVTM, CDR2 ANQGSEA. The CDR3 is CSVEGQANTEAFF. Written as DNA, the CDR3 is TGCAGCGTTGAAGGACAGGCGAACACTGAAGCTTTCTTT.

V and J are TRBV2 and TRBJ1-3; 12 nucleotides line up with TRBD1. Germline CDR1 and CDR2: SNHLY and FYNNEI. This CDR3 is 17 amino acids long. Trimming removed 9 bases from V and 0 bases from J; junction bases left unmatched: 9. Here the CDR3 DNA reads TGTGCCAGTGGGGACAGGGGGCGGATGAGCTCTGGAAACACCATATATTTT. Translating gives CASGDRGRMSSGNTIYF.

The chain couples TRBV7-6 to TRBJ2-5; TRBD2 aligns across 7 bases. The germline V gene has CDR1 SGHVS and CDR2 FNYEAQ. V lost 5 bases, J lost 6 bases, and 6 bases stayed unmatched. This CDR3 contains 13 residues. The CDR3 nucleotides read TGTGCCAGCAGCCCCGGGGGGTTGAAGACCCAGTACTTC. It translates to CASSPGGLKTQYF.